This T cell receptor beta chain originates from a study of shared clonotypes between healthy human individuals. Study-wide results and limits: Tissues were not sampled, only blood, and their repertoires likely differ. A handful of donors had roughly 5% of their naive CD4 clonotypes in common.

V lost 10 bases to trimming and J lost 6 bases; unmatched junction nucleotides: 9. Germline CDR1 SNHLY, CDR2 FYNNEI. The CDR3 extends over 13 amino acids. CD45RO-negative, CCR7-positively selected cells formed the naive CD8 fraction, excluding terminally differentiated effector memory CD45RA+ cells. Profiling relied on immunoSEQ multiplex PCR, and the TCRdb table lists in-frame clones only, not all of them. The sample includes about 600,000 clones, about 95% of them seen just once. Regarding this clone: Its antigen is not known.

The source material was naive CD8+ T cells sorted from blood. The sequence was collected from a woman aged 25-40 years in good health. This chain connects TRBV2 to TRBJ2-1; TRBD2 agrees at 7 bases. This CDR3 reads CATGQRDTNEQFF. The DNA of the CDR3 is TGTGCCACCGGGCAGCGGGATACCAATGAGCAGTTCTTC. Together with reference TRBV2 and TRBJ2-1, the CDR3 gives the full variable domain: EPEVTQTPSHQVTQMGQEVILRCVPISNHLYFYWYRQILGQKVEFLVSFYNNEISEKSEIFDDQFSVERPDGSNFTLKIRSTKLEDSAMYFCATGQRDTNEQFFGPGTRLTVL.